A single sample is the source of the 30 T cell receptor beta chains below, sequenced in a study of vaccination effects on CD4 cells after COVID-19. Repertoires were generated with immunoSEQ multiplex PCR, while TCRdb's copy carries only in-frame clones and drops some. Here the sample spans tens of thousands of clones, more than 65% being singletons. Antigen-specific CD4+ T cells were expanded (with viral peptide pools) by the ViraFEST assay ahead of sequencing. Scientists isolated CD4+ T cells after an approximately 10-day culture period ended. Vaccination of participants consisted of two doses of either the BNT162b2 or mRNA-1273 vaccine. These TCRs' antigens remain unknown. The sequenced sample was CD4+ T cells from PBMCs cultured with HCoV-NL63 spike peptides, obtained after COVID-19 vaccination. The receptors come from a human donor who received a COVID-19 vaccine.

This chain links TRBV6-5 with TRBJ1-2; 8 bases map to TRBD1. Germline V CDR1 and CDR2: MNHEY, SVGAGI. V dropped 4 bases and J dropped 5; count of bases not matched to a gene: 6. The CDR3 is 14 amino acids. The CDR3 nucleotides are TGTGCCAGCAGTTTTCTTCGGACAGGGTATGGCTACACCTTC. It translates to CASSFLRTGYGYTF.

This clone appeared once. The V gene is TRBV9, the J gene TRBJ2-3, with a tentative D call TRBD1 (5 bases). V was shortened by 0 bases and J by 2 bases, with 10 bases between the two germline ends. The CDR3 covers 15 residues. Germline values: CDR1 SGDLS, CDR2 YYNGEE. This CDR3 reads CASSVGWGNTDTQYF. As DNA, the CDR3 is TGTGCCAGCAGCGTAGGTTGGGGCAACACAGATACGCAGTATTTT.

The chain couples TRBV7-8 to TRBJ2-7, with D perhaps TRBD2 (5 bases). Germline V gives CDR1 SGHVS, CDR2 FQNEAQ. The germline V and J ends were trimmed by 1 base and 3 bases, with 13 bases remaining between them. This CDR3 is 15 amino acids long. The CDR3 sequence is CASSLDYSVSYEQYF. The CDR3 DNA reads as TGTGCCAGCAGCTTAGATTATAGCGTCAGCTACGAGCAGTACTTC. Drawing the rest from reference TRBV7-8 and TRBJ2-7, the complete variable domain is GAGVSQSPRYKVAKRGQDVALRCDPISGHVSLFWYQQALGQGPEFLTYFQNEAQLDKSGLPSDRFFAERPEGSVSTLKIQRTQQEDSAVYLCASSLDYSVSYEQYFGPGTRLTVT.

This clone counts as medium-sized. V is TRBV10-2 and J is TRBJ2-7, with D perhaps TRBD2 (5 bases). Germline loops: CDR1 WSHSY, CDR2 SAAADI. The V gene lost 0 bases and the J gene lost 0 bases, with 15 bases spanning the gap. CDR3 size: 17 residues. The CDR3 bases are TGCGCCAGCAGTGAGTCGAGTAGACGGGGAAGCTCCTACGAGCAGTACTTC. It translates to CASSESSRRGSSYEQYF.

This clone was detected only a few times. V is TRBV20-1 and J is TRBJ1-1; D ambiguous. V was clipped by 3 bases and J by 9 bases, with 14 bases between them. The germline CDR1 and CDR2 sequences are DFQATT and SNEGSKA (reference sequence). The CDR3 runs 12 residues. CDR3 bases: TGCAGTGCTAGTATTGAAGTAGGGAAAGCTTTCTTT. Translation gives CSASIEVGKAFF.

The rearrangement links TRBV6-5 to TRBJ1-1, with D perhaps TRBD1 (5 bases). Between the trimmed V and J ends, which lost 6 bases and 2 bases, there was a span of 16 bases. The CDR3 length is 15 residues. Germline CDR1 reads MNHEY; CDR2 reads SVGAGI. CDR3 DNA sequence: TGTGCCAGCAGGGCCCCCACGGGGGGTAACACTGAAGCTTTCTTT. Translating it yields CASRAPTGGNTEAFF.

CDR3 protein: CASRMRTGRNTEAFF. The CDR3 DNA sequence: TGTGCCAGCAGAATGAGGACAGGGCGTAACACTGAAGCTTTCTTT. The chain recombines TRBV6-4 with TRBJ1-1, with 8 positions matching TRBD1. Germline V gene sequence: CDR1 MRHNA, CDR2 SNTAGT. Losses at the gene ends were 6 bases for V and 2 bases for J; bases not matched to a gene: 8. This CDR3 is built from 15 residues.

The chain joins TRBV7-8 to TRBJ2-3; 10 bases are a match to TRBD2. The J segment lost 7 bases and the V segment lost 5 bases, leaving 15 bases of the junction unmatched. This CDR3 has 17 amino acids. CDR1 and CDR2 (germline): SGHVS, FQNEAQ. DNA of the CDR3: TGTGCCAGCAGCCGTAGGATCAGCGGGGGGGCTCTAAATACGCAGTATTTT. Protein sequence: CASSRRISGGALNTQYF.

The V and J genes are TRBV12-3 or TRBV12-4 and TRBJ2-3, with D maybe TRBD1 (6 bases). This CDR3 contains 13 residues. Trimming cost V 2 bases and J 3 bases, with 6 bases left between them. For the CDR3, the DNA is TGTGCCAGCAGTTTAACAGGGACAGATACGCAGTATTTT. It encodes CASSLTGTDTQYF.

The rearrangement uses TRBV29-1 and TRBJ1-5; D call uncertain. Germline loops: CDR1 SQVTM, CDR2 ANQGSEA. This CDR3 is built from 13 residues. V lost 5 bases and J lost 1, with 9 bases in between. This CDR3 reads CSVRAGSNQPQHF. The CDR3 bases are TGCAGCGTTAGGGCGGGAAGCAATCAGCCCCAGCATTTT.

The CDR3 sequence is CASRRGTSAQETQYF. The CDR3 DNA reads as TGCGCCAGCAGGAGGGGGACTAGTGCTCAAGAGACCCAGTACTTC. The V and J genes are TRBV5-1 and TRBJ2-5, with 8 nucleotides matching TRBD2. Germline V gene sequence: CDR1 SGHRS, CDR2 YFSETQ. CDR3 length: 15 amino acids. V gave up 5 bases and J gave up 2 bases; unmatched junction bases: 8. Full variable domain (rest looked up from reference TRBV5-1 and TRBJ2-5): KAGVTQTPRYLIKTRGQQVTLSCSPISGHRSVSWYQQTPGQGLQFLFEYFSETQRNKGNFPGRFSGRQFSNSRSEMNVSTLELGDSALYLCASRRGTSAQETQYFGPGTRLLVL.

V and J are TRBV3-1 (or the pseudogene TRBV3-2) and TRBJ2-3; D uncertain. Germline values: CDR1 LGHDT, CDR2 YNNKEL (reference sequence). The CDR3 runs to 15 residues. Trimming stripped 1 base from V and 5 bases from J, with 13 bases between. CDR3 nucleotide sequence: TGTGCCAGCAGCCAAGTATCCAAGCACAGAGATACGCAGTATTTT. This sequence encodes CASSQVSKHRDTQYF.

The rearrangement uses TRBV5-4 and TRBJ1-3; 7 bases are shared with TRBD1. V dropped 5 bases and J dropped 0; count of bases not matched to a gene: 5. This CDR3 is 15 amino acids long. Germline CDR1 reads SGHNT; CDR2 reads YYREEE (reference sequence). The CDR3 region is CASRRDSSSGNTIYF. In nucleotides, the CDR3 is TGTGCCAGCAGACGGGACAGCTCCTCTGGAAACACCATATATTTT.

V usage is TRBV20-1 and J usage is TRBJ1-5; D ambiguous. This CDR3 is built from 14 residues. Germline V lookup: CDR1 DFQATT, CDR2 SNEGSKA (reference sequence). Trimming took 3 bases from V and 0 from J, leaving 9 bases between them. The DNA for the CDR3 is TGCAGTGCTAGTCAAGGGCTTAGCAATCAGCCCCAGCATTTT. This translates into CSASQGLSNQPQHF.

The chain carries TRBV29-1 and TRBJ2-7, with D perhaps matching TRBD2 (6 bases). Germline V lookup: CDR1 SQVTM, CDR2 ANQGSEA. CDR3 size: 12 residues. Trimming stripped 6 bases from V and 3 bases from J, with 12 bases between. The CDR3 is CSVRDLNYEQYF. CDR3 in DNA: TGCAGCGTCCGGGACTTGAACTACGAGCAGTACTTC.

The chain uses TRBV7-9 and TRBJ1-2; D gene ambiguous. This CDR3 contains 15 residues. Trimming shortened V by 1 base and J by 7 bases, and 16 bases separated the two germline ends. Germline CDR1 is SEHNR and CDR2 is FQNEAQ (reference sequence). CDR3 in amino acids: CASSLGAGELGGYTF. The CDR3 nucleotides are TGTGCCAGCAGCTTAGGCGCAGGAGAATTAGGTGGCTACACCTTC.

This clone was seen only once. The rearrangement uses TRBV14 and TRBJ2-7, with D perhaps matching TRBD2 (7 bases). CDR3 length: 17 residues. Germline-derived CDR1 and CDR2 are SGHDN and FVKESK. Trimming removed 5 bases from V and 6 bases from J, with 26 bases in between. CDR3 nucleotides: TGTGCCAGCAGCTCCGGGCGGGGGCTGGGGAGGGAGCTCGAGCAGTACTTC. Its translation is CASSSGRGLGRELEQYF.

This clone showed up just a few times. The chain joins TRBV5-1 to TRBJ2-3; 7 bases map to TRBD2. After removal of 1 base from V and 2 bases from J, the junction contained 7 bases not matched to a gene. Germline CDR1 SGHRS, CDR2 YFSETQ. CDR3 length: 16 amino acids. CDR3 region: CASSLPSGGTTDTQYF. The CDR3 DNA follows: TGCGCCAGCAGCTTGCCATCGGGGGGAACCACAGATACGCAGTATTTT.

This chain uses TRBV30 with TRBJ1-2; D is ambiguous. CDR3 length: 14 residues. V gave up 6 bases and J gave up 2 bases, with 16 bases separating them. Germline CDR1 reads GTSNPN; CDR2 reads SVGIG (reference sequence). The CDR3 region has the DNA TGTGCCTGCAGAACGCCGGGATCAAACTATGGCTACACCTTC. It codes for CACRTPGSNYGYTF.

This clone was counted a few times. The gene calls are TRBV15 and TRBJ2-7; D gene unclear. This CDR3 is 16 amino acids long. Trimming took off 0 bases at V and 0 bases at J, with 12 bases between the two ends. Germline lookup yields CDR1 LNHNV and CDR2 YYDKDF (reference sequence). The chain's CDR3 is CATSRDFRTRSYEQYF. DNA of the CDR3: TGTGCCACCAGCAGAGATTTCCGGACCCGCTCCTACGAGCAGTACTTC.

This chain joins TRBV5-1 and TRBJ1-2, with D possibly matching TRBD1 (5 bases). This CDR3 region has 16 residues. Trimming shortened V by 0 bases and J by 8 bases, and 20 bases separated the two germline ends. CDR1 SGHRS and CDR2 YFSETQ come from the germline V gene. CDR3 amino acids: CASSLGSGTGLNGYTF. As DNA, the CDR3 is TGCGCCAGCAGCTTGGGGTCCGGGACGGGCCTTAACGGCTACACCTTC.

The gene calls are TRBV24-1 and TRBJ2-5, with 9 bases lining up with TRBD1. The germline V gene has CDR1 KGHDR and CDR2 SFDVKD. The V gene end was trimmed by 3 bases and the J gene end by 2 bases; junction bases not matched to a gene: 6. CDR3 length: 16 amino acids. In DNA form, the CDR3 reads TGTGCCACCAGTGATGTGACAGGGGGTCAACAAGAGACCCAGTACTTC. Its translation is CATSDVTGGQQETQYF.

The V gene is TRBV7-2, the J gene TRBJ1-2; possibly TRBD1 for D (5 bases). The CDR3 consists of 15 residues. Deletions cut 1 base from V and 4 bases from J, with 13 bases between. From germline, CDR1 is SGHTA and CDR2 FQGNSA. The CDR3: CASSLVQGPFYGYTF. The CDR3 bases are TGTGCCAGCAGCTTAGTGCAGGGTCCCTTCTATGGCTACACCTTC.

This clone occurred once. This CDR3 reads CASSWTSGGAADTQYF. The CDR3 DNA reads as TGTGCCAGCAGTTGGACTAGCGGGGGGGCGGCAGATACGCAGTATTTT. The genes are TRBV27 and TRBJ2-3, with 15 bases matching TRBD2. The ends lost 4 bases at V and 4 bases at J; junction bases unmatched: 3. CDR1 MNHEY and CDR2 SMNVEV come from the germline V gene (reference sequence). CDR3 size: 16 residues.

The V and J genes are TRBV18 and TRBJ1-5; maybe TRBD1 (5 bases). V lost 6 bases, J lost 3 bases, and 12 bases lay in between. Germline V CDR1 and CDR2: KGHSH, LQKENI. This CDR3 is built from 14 residues. DNA of the CDR3: TGTGCCAGCTCGGATCGGGACTACAATCAGCCCCAGCATTTT. It yields the protein CASSDRDYNQPQHF.

The rearrangement uses TRBV4-2 and TRBJ2-3; no clear D. Germline assignment: CDR1 LGHNA and CDR2 YNFKEQ. This CDR3 has 15 amino acids. V was clipped by 0 bases and J by 4 bases, with 11 bases between them. Here the CDR3 DNA reads TGTGCCAGCAGCCAAGACCCCTATTTAGCAGATACGCAGTATTTT. It translates to CASSQDPYLADTQYF.

This sequence joins TRBV27 and TRBJ1-6, with a weak D call TRBD1 (6 bases). This CDR3 comprises 19 residues. CDR1 is MNHEY and CDR2 is SMNVEV in the germline V gene (reference sequence). The V and J ends lost 5 bases and 0 bases respectively, with 20 bases between them. The CDR3 coding sequence is TGTGCCAGCAGTCTGGACAGACGATCGGCGCTCTCCTATAATTCACCCCTCCACTTT. The encoded protein is CASSLDRRSALSYNSPLHF.

This clone is medium-sized. The rearrangement uses TRBV19 and TRBJ2-7; 8 bases agree with TRBD1. Trimming cost V 3 bases and J 3 bases; bases outside gene matches: 10. CDR3 size: 16 residues. The germline CDR1 and CDR2 sequences are LNHDA and SQIVND (reference sequence). As DNA, the CDR3 is TGTGCCAGTAGTATCCTCGGGACAGGCCTAGACTACGAGCAGTACTTC. It specifies CASSILGTGLDYEQYF.

J is TRBJ1-2 and V is TRBV5-1, with 8 nucleotides matching TRBD1. The germline V gene encodes CDR1 SGHRS and CDR2 YFSETQ. The junction had 9 bases not matched to a gene; V was cut back by 3 bases and J by 8 bases. The CDR3 spans 14 residues. CDR3 sequence (DNA): TGCGCCAGCAGCTCCGGACAGGGCCCAGACGGCTACACCTTC. Its protein is CASSSGQGPDGYTF.

The genes are TRBV29-1 and TRBJ1-1, with a possible D match to TRBD1 (6 bases). Germline CDR1 reads SQVTM; CDR2 reads ANQGSEA. V was shortened by 6 bases and J by 12 bases, with 17 bases between the two germline ends. This CDR3 comprises 11 residues. CDR3 bases: TGCAGCGTGGAGGGGGGTGATGTGTCTTTCTTT. Translating gives CSVEGGDVSFF.